The 24 T cell receptor beta chains below all came from one sample that was sequenced in a study of blood T cells in healthy people across ages. Primed by a sample-barcoded 5' primer and a J-beta primer mix, a second PCR proceeded for about 7 to 12 cycles. From the 5' RACE reads, TCRdb called clonotypes with MiXCR, one entry per CDR3 protein. Among about 780,000 distinct CDR3 sequences listed, approximately 24% were seen once. The same sample was also studied in work on T cells of mothers and their children.

The sample comprised blood. The source of these receptors is a boy younger than 18 in good health.

The CDR3 region has the DNA TGCGCCAGCAGCTGGGGTCTAGCGGGGCAAGATGAGCAGTTCTTC. Amino acid sequence: CASSWGLAGQDEQFF. The chain couples TRBV5-1 to TRBJ2-1, with TRBD2 identical over 9 bases. This CDR3 has 15 residues. Trimming removed 3 bases from V and 8 bases from J; junction bases left unmatched: 9. The germline V gene has CDR1 SGHRS and CDR2 YFSETQ.

This clonotype showed up just a few times. This chain joins TRBV5-1 and TRBJ1-4; possible D gene TRBD1, 6 bases. Germline-derived CDR1 and CDR2 are SGHRS and YFSETQ. This CDR3 has 15 amino acids. Trimming removed 4 bases from V and 1 base from J, with 11 bases in between. The CDR3 is CASSIQGRTNEKLFF. CDR3 in DNA: TGCGCCAGCAGCATTCAGGGGAGAACTAATGAAAAACTGTTTTTT. Full variable domain (outside the CDR3, taken from reference TRBV5-1 and TRBJ1-4): KAGVTQTPRYLIKTRGQQVTLSCSPISGHRSVSWYQQTPGQGLQFLFEYFSETQRNKGNFPGRFSGRQFSNSRSEMNVSTLELGDSALYLCASSIQGRTNEKLFFGSGTQLSVL.

The chain carries TRBV12-3 or TRBV12-4 and TRBJ2-5, with TRBD1 identical over 10 bases. With the DNA end fitting TRBJ2-7 better, the J assignment may be wrong. The CDR3 runs to 16 residues. CDR3 sequence reads: CASRGPGQGFEYEQYF. The CDR3 DNA reads as TGTGCCAGCAGGGGACCGGGACAGGGGTTTGAGTACGAGCAGTACTTC.

The V gene is TRBV20-1, the J gene TRBJ2-3, with D hard to call. Germline CDR1 is DFQATT and CDR2 is SNEGSKA (reference sequence). This CDR3 spans 14 amino acids. The V and J ends lost 5 bases and 3 bases respectively, with 15 bases between them. The CDR3 is CSAQLGLKTDTQYF. For the CDR3, the DNA is TGCAGTGCTCAGCTAGGCCTCAAGACAGATACGCAGTATTTT.

This chain connects TRBV15 to TRBJ1-5, with TRBD1 as a possible D gene (6 bases). The CDR3 loop spans 15 amino acids. Trimming shortened V by 0 bases and J by 3 bases, and 9 bases separated the two germline ends. Germline loops: CDR1 LNHNV, CDR2 YYDKDF (reference sequence). CDR3 nucleotides: TGTGCCACCAGCAGAGACAGGGGAGTCAATCAGCCCCAGCATTTT. It yields the protein CATSRDRGVNQPQHF.

The sample holds a few counts of this clonotype. The chain combines TRBV11-2 with TRBJ2-3; D remains unclear. The length of the CDR3 is 12 residues. Trimming left V 3 bases short and J 14 bases short, with 15 bases between. The germline CDR1 and CDR2 sequences are SGHAT and FQNNGV. CDR3 in amino acids: CASSFALPIPYF. CDR3 nucleotides: TGTGCCAGCAGCTTCGCACTTCCGATCCCGTATTTT.

As regards this clonotype: This may arise from a read error, as a much more abundant clone is one base away. The V and J genes are TRBV20-1 and TRBJ1-1; D is ambiguous. The V end was cut by 0 bases, the J end by 1 base, with 6 bases between. There are 13 residues in the CDR3. The germline V gene has CDR1 DFQATT and CDR2 SNEGSKA (reference sequence). In DNA form, the CDR3 reads TGCAGTGCTAGAGATGCGGGGAACACTGAAGCTTTCTTT. Its protein product is CSARDAGNTEAFF.

The chain has TRBV7-2 and TRBJ2-1; D ambiguous. CDR3 length: 14 residues. Trimming took off 6 bases at V and 0 bases at J, with 9 bases between the two ends. Germline V gene data show CDR1 as SGHTA and CDR2 as FQGNSA. The CDR3 nucleotides are TGTGCCAGCAGTTTTGCAGGCTCCTACAATGAGCAGTTCTTC. Translated: CASSFAGSYNEQFF.

The rearrangement joins TRBV6-5 to TRBJ1-1, with D possibly matching TRBD1 (5 bases). This CDR3 comprises 14 residues. CDR1 and CDR2 (germline): MNHEY, SVGAGI. Deletions cut 5 bases from V and 0 bases from J, with 10 bases between. CDR3 sequence: CASSTLTVNTEAFF. CDR3 nucleotide sequence: TGTGCCAGCAGTACCCTGACAGTGAACACTGAAGCTTTCTTT.

The V call is TRBV20-1, the J call TRBJ2-5; TRBD1 agrees at 8 bases. This CDR3 is built from 15 residues. CDR1 is DFQATT and CDR2 is SNEGSKA in the germline V gene (reference sequence). The V gene end was trimmed by 4 bases and the J gene end by 0 bases; junction bases not matched to a gene: 7. The DNA of the CDR3 is TGCAGTGCTATTGGGACAGGCTGGTACCAAGAGACCCAGTACTTC. This codes for CSAIGTGWYQETQYF.

This clonotype was detected only a few times. V gene TRBV5-1 combines with J gene TRBJ2-7; D is perhaps TRBD1 (6 bases). This CDR3 comprises 14 residues. Between the trimmed V and J ends, which lost 4 bases and 2 bases, there was a span of 13 bases. Germline CDR1 reads SGHRS; CDR2 reads YFSETQ. The CDR3: CASSLNREAYEQYF. CDR3 in DNA: TGCGCCAGCAGCCTCAACAGGGAAGCCTACGAGCAGTACTTC.

A single count supports this clonotype. The chain employs TRBV9 and TRBJ1-3; D remains ambiguous. V gave up 4 bases and J gave up 4 bases, with 18 bases separating them. The CDR3 is made up of 16 amino acids. CDR1 and CDR2 from the germline V gene are SGDLS and YYNGEE. This CDR3 reads CASSPRDTRRGNTIYF. The DNA for the CDR3 is TGTGCCAGCAGCCCCCGTGACACCCGGAGGGGAAACACCATATATTTT.

The chain joins TRBV20-1 to TRBJ1-1; no clear D gene. The CDR3 length is 13 residues. CDR1 and CDR2 from the germline V gene are DFQATT and SNEGSKA (reference sequence). The V end was cut by 5 bases, the J end by 1 base, with 11 bases between. CDR3 coding DNA: TGCAGTGCTGAAAATCAAAGGAACACTGAAGCTTTCTTT. This translates into CSAENQRNTEAFF.

This chain connects TRBV29-1 to TRBJ2-6; the D is unclear. This CDR3 is 13 amino acids long. Trimming removed 4 bases from V and 2 bases from J, with 6 bases in between. Germline values: CDR1 SQVTM, CDR2 ANQGSEA. CDR3 nucleotide sequence: TGCAGCGTTGTATTAACTGGGGCCAACGTCCTGACTTTC. Translating it yields CSVVLTGANVLTF. Drawing the rest from reference TRBV29-1 and TRBJ2-6, the complete variable domain is SAVISQKPSRDICQRGTSLTIQCQVDSQVTMMFWYRQQPGQSLTLIATANQGSEATYESGFVIDKFPISRPNLTFSTLTVSNMSPEDSSIYLCSVVLTGANVLTFGAGSRLTVL.

This clonotype was seen more than once but under ten times. The chain couples TRBV29-1 to TRBJ2-7; tentatively, D is TRBD2 (5 bases). Germline V CDR1 and CDR2: SQVTM, ANQGSEA. The CDR3 is 14 amino acids. With 6 bases removed from V and 3 bases from J, the gap between germline ends came to 18 bases. Here the CDR3 reads CSVRERALNYEQYF. CDR3 nucleotides: TGCAGCGTCCGGGAAAGAGCTCTCAACTACGAGCAGTACTTC.

V is TRBV3-1 and J is TRBJ2-1; 10 bases align to TRBD2. V lost 2 bases and J lost 10; bases outside the gene matches: 14. Germline-derived CDR1 and CDR2 are LGHDT and YNNKEL (reference sequence). The CDR3 spans 17 residues. The CDR3 region has the DNA TGTGCCAGCAGCCAACCGCGTACTAGCGGGGCGAAACAGGAGCAGTTCTTC. This encodes CASSQPRTSGAKQEQFF.

The CDR3 nucleotides are TGTGCCAGCCTAGGACAGAACACTGAAGCTTTCTTT. It is translated as CASLGQNTEAFF. The rearrangement joins TRBV7-8 to TRBJ1-1, with a possible D match to TRBD1 (5 bases). This CDR3 comprises 12 residues. Trimming removed 8 bases from V and 1 base from J, with 8 bases in between. Germline V lookup: CDR1 SGHVS, CDR2 FQNEAQ.

This clonotype appeared a few times. The chain joins TRBV2 to TRBJ2-5; the D is unclear. The J call is uncertain, as TRBJ2-1 better fits the DNA end. Germline CDR1 is SNHLY and CDR2 is FYNNEI. The CDR3 spans 11 residues. CDR3 region: CASRGPAEQFF. CDR3 coding DNA: TGTGCCAGCAGGGGCCCCGCCGAGCAGTTCTTC.

To note about this clonotype: This clone may be a read error of a much larger clone one base away. The rearrangement joins TRBV15 to TRBJ2-5; D is unclear. The CDR3 spans 13 residues. Trimming took off 0 bases at V and 4 bases at J, with 6 bases between the two ends. Germline loops: CDR1 LNHNV, CDR2 YYDKDF (reference sequence). The CDR3 is CATSRDVGETQYF. For the CDR3, the DNA is TGTGCCACCAGCAGAGATGTGGGAGAGACCCAGTACTTC.

This clonotype has a handful of counts. J is TRBJ2-7 and V is TRBV20-1; D unresolved. V was pared by 0 bases and J by 2 bases, with 14 bases between. The germline V gene has CDR1 DFQATT and CDR2 SNEGSKA (reference sequence). CDR3 length equals 15 residues. CDR3 amino acids: CSARDRDQPTYEQYF. CDR3 nucleotide sequence: TGCAGTGCTAGAGATCGTGACCAGCCCACCTACGAGCAGTACTTC.

This clonotype was counted at least ten times. This sequence joins TRBV28 and TRBJ2-5; maybe TRBD2 (6 bases). V lost 7 bases and J lost 5, with 14 bases in between. This CDR3 spans 13 amino acids. The germline CDR1 and CDR2 sequences are MDHEN and SYDVKM. CDR3 bases: TGTGCCAGCACCCCTGGGGGGAGGGAGACCCAGTACTTC. Translation: CASTPGGRETQYF.

V usage is TRBV14 and J usage is TRBJ2-5, with D possibly being TRBD1 (5 bases). Germline V gives CDR1 SGHDN, CDR2 FVKESK. The CDR3 consists of 15 residues. Trimming cost V 1 base and J 1 base, with 10 bases left between them. The CDR3 spells CASSQGTGIQETQYF. The CDR3, as DNA: TGTGCCAGCAGCCAAGGTACAGGCATCCAAGAGACCCAGTACTTC.

The J gene is TRBJ1-2, the V gene TRBV12-3 or TRBV12-4, with D tentatively TRBD1 (6 bases). Trimming took off 5 bases at V and 12 bases at J, with 19 bases between the two ends. The CDR3 loop spans 13 amino acids. CDR3 loop: CASSPGLGGGHTF. Written as DNA, the CDR3 is TGTGCCAGCAGTCCGGGCCTAGGGGGGGGCCACACCTTC.

The table lists this clonotype with a few counts. J is TRBJ1-2 and V is TRBV30; perhaps TRBD1 as D (5 bases). Trimming stripped 4 bases from V and 8 bases from J, with 14 bases between. The germline gives CDR1 GTSNPN, CDR2 SVGIG (reference sequence). This CDR3 comprises 12 residues. The CDR3 is CAWNNQGRGYTF. The CDR3 DNA is TGTGCCTGGAATAACCAGGGCAGAGGCTACACCTTC.